The source of this T cell receptor beta chain is a study of T cells in Graves' hyperthyroidism and ophthalmopathy. Points from the study as a whole: The blood repertoire included most of the expanded thyroid clonotypes above 0.001.

This clonotype occurred many times. Its target is not known. The source material, RNA transcripts, was used to amplify TCR beta CDR3 regions. First-round RT-PCR of the TCR CDR3 relied on the HTBI primer set. TCRdb independently ran MiXCR on the multiplex PCR reads; one entry per CDR3 protein. The data hold 450,000 to 700,000 distinct CDR3 sequences, with approximately 44% observed a single time. An absence of ophthalmopathy progression within 18 months meant stable Graves' hyperthyroidism. Patients aged 18 to 65 had newly diagnosed hyperthyroidism that had lasted under 2 months. The diagnostic basis comprised clinical symptoms, serum thyroxine and TRAb, thyroid ultrasound and orbital computed tomography. Germline CDR1 reads LNHDA; CDR2 reads SQIVND (reference sequence). The CDR3 is 17 residues long. V gave up 0 bases and J gave up 4 bases, with 15 bases separating them.

The source of this sequence is a woman under 30 with Graves' hyperthyroidism. Sequences were obtained from peripheral blood or thyroid tissue (not recorded which). The chain is built from TRBV19 and TRBJ2-2; D is possibly TRBD2 (5 bases). Here the CDR3 DNA reads TGTGCCAGTAGTATAGATCGTGATAGCGTGGTCACCGGGGAGCTGTTTTTT. Protein product: CASSIDRDSVVTGELFF.